Shown below are 8 T cell receptor beta chains from a single sample sequenced in a study of CD8 T cells in ankylosing spondylitis. In TCRdb, the 5' RACE reads were re-called with MiXCR into one record per CDR3 protein. The data show under 250,000 distinct CDR3 sequences, around 8% seen once. Sequenced sample: blood, either unsorted or a sorted T cell fraction (not recorded which). Source of these receptors: a female donor with ankylosing spondylitis or in good health (not recorded which).

The rearrangement joins TRBV6-5 to TRBJ2-2, with 7 bases that match TRBD2. J was trimmed by 9 bases and V by 0 bases; bases with no gene match: 7. This CDR3 has 15 amino acids. CDR1 MNHEY and CDR2 SVGAGI come from the germline V gene. CDR3 residues: CASSYSLAEHRELFF. CDR3 bases: TGTGCCAGCAGTTACTCCCTAGCGGAACACCGGGAGCTGTTTTTT.

At least ten counts were recorded for this clonotype. The chain has TRBV6-2 or TRBV6-3 and TRBJ2-7; D not certain. Trimming shortened V by 0 bases and J by 4 bases, and 16 bases separated the two germline ends. The CDR3 is 16 residues long. CDR1 and CDR2 from the germline V gene are MNHEY and SVGEGT. CDR3 sequence reads: CASSYSGARALYEQYF. The CDR3 DNA follows: TGTGCCAGCAGTTACTCGGGTGCACGGGCGCTTTACGAGCAGTACTTC.

This sequence joins TRBV24-1 and TRBJ2-3; a possible D gene is TRBD2 (6 bases). CDR3 size: 14 residues. Trimming removed 12 bases at V and 0 bases at J, with 15 bases between. Germline CDR1 is KGHDR and CDR2 is SFDVKD. CDR3 bases: TGTGCCGCCGCGGGGAAGCAGAGCACAGATACGCAGTATTTT. It translates to CAAAGKQSTDTQYF.

The chain recombines TRBV6-5 with TRBJ1-1; D may be TRBD1 (5 bases). The V gene lost 2 bases and the J gene lost 7 bases, with 11 bases spanning the gap. Germline loops: CDR1 MNHEY, CDR2 SVGAGI. This CDR3 has 13 amino acids. The CDR3 here is CASSYRQSNEAFF. The CDR3 coding sequence is TGTGCCAGCAGTTACAGACAGAGCAATGAAGCTTTCTTT.

This clonotype was seen more than once but under ten times. V and J are TRBV7-2 and TRBJ2-1, with 11 nucleotides matching TRBD2. The germline gives CDR1 SGHTA, CDR2 FQGNSA. The CDR3 sequence is 16 residues long. Unmatched junction bases numbered 7, after V lost 7 bases and J lost 2 bases. The CDR3 loop is CASILLAGAPYNEQFF. DNA of the CDR3: TGTGCCAGCATTCTACTAGCGGGAGCCCCCTACAATGAGCAGTTCTTC.

V gene TRBV29-1 combines with J gene TRBJ2-2, with 11 bases matching TRBD2. CDR3 length equals 16 residues. CDR1 is SQVTM and CDR2 is ANQGSEA in the germline V gene. The junction had 4 bases not matched to a gene; V was cut back by 4 bases and J by 0 bases. The chain's CDR3 is CSVVWTSGPNTGELFF. CDR3 DNA sequence: TGCAGCGTTGTATGGACTAGCGGGCCGAACACCGGGGAGCTGTTTTTT.

This clonotype was seen repeatedly, ten times or more. The chain employs TRBV20-1 and TRBJ1-4; D remains unclear. V was clipped by 3 bases and J by 7 bases, with 12 bases between them. This CDR3 has 13 residues. Germline values: CDR1 DFQATT, CDR2 SNEGSKA (reference sequence). The CDR3 DNA follows: TGCAGTGCTAGGGGGAGCCCTTCTGAAAAACTGTTTTTT. It is translated as CSARGSPSEKLFF.

This clonotype showed up just a few times. The genes are TRBV7-2 and TRBJ2-3; D possibly uses TRBD1 or TRBD2 (6 bases each). Germline V gives CDR1 SGHTA, CDR2 FQGNSA. CDR3 length: 11 amino acids. The CDR3 region has the DNA TGTGCTTGCTCGGGGGCGGGTACGCAGTATTTT. Its protein product is CACSGAGTQYF. Drawing the rest from reference TRBV7-2 and TRBJ2-3, the complete variable domain is GAGVSQSPSNKVTEKGKDVELRCDPISGHTALYWYRQSLGQGLEFLIYFQGNSAPDKSGLPSDRFSAERTGGSVSTLTIQRTQQEDSAVYLCACSGAGTQYFGPGTRLTVL.